These T cell receptor beta chains were read from a single sample in a study of cytomegalovirus exposure and HLA in healthy donors. Some clones are missing from TCRdb's copy, which holds only in-frame ones; the method was immunoSEQ multiplex PCR. Counted here are about 130,000 clones, about 80% occurring once; the ten biggest clones make up about 2%. Input material: PBMCs. Receptors were obtained from a man aged 18 to 29 in good health and CMV-seronegative. CDR3s include the opening cysteine and the closing phenylalanine or tryptophan. A D gene is named only where the DNA matches it firmly. Size is stated for part of the rows, as once, few or many counts, or as a class when the clone is expanded.

D gene: TRBD2; clone size: .; J gene: TRBJ2-1; V gene: TRBV12-5; CDR3 DNA: TGTGCTAGTGGCCTTACTGGGGGACTAGCGGATTCCTACAATGAGCAGTTCTTC; CDR3 protein: CASGLTGGLADSYNEQFF
D gene: TRBD1; clone size: few; J gene: TRBJ1-5; V gene: TRBV6-6; CDR3 DNA: TGTGCCAGCAGGTTCACAGGGGGCAATCAGCCCCAGCATTTT; CDR3 protein: CASRFTGGNQPQHF
D gene: .; clone size: .; J gene: TRBJ2-1; V gene: TRBV5-1; CDR3 DNA: TGCGCCAGCAGCTTGGCCACAGGGTCCTACAATGAGCAGTTCTTC; CDR3 protein: CASSLATGSYNEQFF
D gene: .; clone size: .; J gene: TRBJ1-2; V gene: TRBV13; CDR3 DNA: TGTGCCAGCACCGAGGGATTAGGAGGCTACACCTTC; CDR3 protein: CASTEGLGGYTF
D gene: TRBD2; clone size: .; J gene: TRBJ2-3; V gene: TRBV7-3; CDR3 DNA: TGTGCCAGCAGCTCTCCGACTAGCGGCACAGTTTGGGATACGCAGTATTTT; CDR3 protein: CASSSPTSGTVWDTQYF
D gene: .; clone size: .; J gene: TRBJ2-7; V gene: TRBV9; CDR3 DNA: TGTGCCAGCAGCCCGACCGGACCGCGGGCCTACGAGCAGTACTTC; CDR3 protein: CASSPTGPRAYEQYF
D gene: TRBD2; clone size: once; J gene: TRBJ2-7; V gene: TRBV27; CDR3 DNA: TGTGCCAGCAGTTTTTTAGCGGGAGATGCCTACGAGCAGTACTTC; CDR3 protein: CASSFLAGDAYEQYF
D gene: .; clone size: .; J gene: TRBJ1-2; V gene: TRBV18; CDR3 DNA: TGTGCCAGCTCACCGGGTCGAGAGGGCGGCTACACCTTC; CDR3 protein: CASSPGREGGYTF
D gene: .; clone size: .; J gene: TRBJ2-5; V gene: TRBV4-2; CDR3 DNA: TGTGCCAGCAGCCAAGATCGATTAGGTGGGAGAGAGACCCAGTACTTC; CDR3 protein: CASSQDRLGGRETQYF
D gene: .; clone size: few; J gene: TRBJ2-5; V gene: TRBV12-5; CDR3 DNA: TGTGCTAGTGGTTCACCCGGTAGGACTAACGATCCCTTAAAGAGATCGGCCCAGTACTTC; CDR3 protein: CASGSPGRTNDPLKRSAQYF
D gene: .; clone size: .; J gene: TRBJ2-5; V gene: TRBV5-1; CDR3 DNA: TGCGCCAGCAGCTTGGGGGGGGATGTGTACTTC; CDR3 protein: CASSLGGDVYF
D gene: TRBD1; clone size: few; J gene: TRBJ1-1; V gene: TRBV30; CDR3 DNA: TGTGCCTGGGCGACAGGGAGGAACACTGAAGCTTTCTTT; CDR3 protein: CAWATGRNTEAFF
D gene: .; clone size: .; J gene: TRBJ1-1; V gene: TRBV6-4; CDR3 DNA: TGTGCCAGCAGTCCGCTGGGGACTAGGCGACAGTTAAACACTGAAGCTTTCTTT; CDR3 protein: CASSPLGTRRQLNTEAFF
D gene: .; clone size: .; J gene: TRBJ2-3; V gene: TRBV6-4; CDR3 DNA: TGTGCCAGCAGTTCAGGCACAGATACGCAGTATTTT; CDR3 protein: CASSSGTDTQYF
D gene: TRBD1; clone size: once; J gene: TRBJ1-6; V gene: TRBV6-6; CDR3 DNA: TGTGCCAGCTCATATCAGGGACAGCATAATTCACCCCTCCACTTT; CDR3 protein: CASSYQGQHNSPLHF